A single sample is the source of the 3 T cell receptor beta chains below, sequenced in a study of blood T cell repertoires in COVID-19. Generated by immunoSEQ multiplex PCR, the TCRdb table keeps only in-frame clones and is missing some. The sample records approximately 38,000 clones, around 87% being singletons. Input material: peripheral blood. The receptor set was obtained from a middle-aged man with active or convalescent COVID-19.

The chain couples TRBV27 to TRBJ1-5, with D unclear. The ends were cut back, 4 bases at V and 4 bases at J, with 8 bases in the middle. This CDR3 spans 13 amino acids. In germline, CDR1 is MNHEY, CDR2 SMNVEV (reference sequence). The CDR3 bases are TGTGCCAGCAGTTCACCGGGGAATCAGCCCCAGCATTTT. This sequence encodes CASSSPGNQPQHF.

The V and J genes are TRBV7-6 and TRBJ1-5; 9 bases map to TRBD1. Germline V gene sequence: CDR1 SGHVS, CDR2 FNYEAQ. The CDR3 sequence is 17 residues long. The trim removed 0 bases at V and 5 bases at J, leaving 8 bases unmatched. CDR3 loop: CASSLALGQGTDQPQHF. The DNA of the CDR3 is TGTGCCAGCAGCTTAGCGCTCGGACAGGGGACGGATCAGCCCCAGCATTTT.

This chain connects TRBV5-1 to TRBJ1-2, with D possibly matching TRBD1 (6 bases). CDR1 and CDR2 from the germline V gene are SGHRS and YFSETQ. V lost 0 bases and J 2 bases, leaving 11 bases between the germline ends. The CDR3 runs to 15 residues. The CDR3 loop is CASSLGGRGNYGYTF. The CDR3 region has the DNA TGCGCCAGCAGCTTGGGTGGCAGGGGAAACTATGGCTACACCTTC.